This T cell receptor beta chain was sequenced during a study of blood T cell repertoires in COVID-19. Study in general: T cells, B-cell-depleted T cells, or PBMCs supplied cDNA or gDNA.

The germline V gene encodes CDR1 MNHEY and CDR2 SMNVEV (reference sequence). V lost 5 bases, J lost 4 bases, and 3 bases stayed unmatched. The CDR3 contains 16 residues. Assay: immunoSEQ multiplex PCR; the TCRdb copy retains only in-frame clones and omits some. The sample holds about 200,000 clones, approximately 78% seen once. It was during active infection that Seattle patients were enrolled and then longitudinally followed. The clonotype was recovered from a woman over 75 with COVID-19, enrolled during active disease. The V and J genes are TRBV27 and TRBJ2-2; 14 bases align to TRBD2. Sequenced material: peripheral blood. The CDR3 sequence: CASSIGTSGGTGELFF. DNA of the CDR3: TGTGCCAGCAGTATAGGGACTAGCGGGGGCACCGGGGAGCTGTTTTTT.